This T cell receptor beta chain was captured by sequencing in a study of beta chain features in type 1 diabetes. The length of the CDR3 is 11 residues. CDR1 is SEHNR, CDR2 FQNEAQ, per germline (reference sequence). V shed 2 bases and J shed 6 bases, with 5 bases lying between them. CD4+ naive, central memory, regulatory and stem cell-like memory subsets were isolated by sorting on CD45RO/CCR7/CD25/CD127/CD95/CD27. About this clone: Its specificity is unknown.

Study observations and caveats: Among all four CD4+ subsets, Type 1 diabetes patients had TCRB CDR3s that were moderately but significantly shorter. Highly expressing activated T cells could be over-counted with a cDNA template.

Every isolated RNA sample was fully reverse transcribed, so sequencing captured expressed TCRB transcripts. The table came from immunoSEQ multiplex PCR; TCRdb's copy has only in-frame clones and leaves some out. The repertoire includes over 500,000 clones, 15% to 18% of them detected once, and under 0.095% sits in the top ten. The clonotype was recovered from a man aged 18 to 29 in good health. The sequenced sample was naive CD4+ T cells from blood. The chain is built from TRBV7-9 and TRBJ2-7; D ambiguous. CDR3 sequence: CASSLLVEQYF. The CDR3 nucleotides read TGTGCCAGCAGCTTACTTGTCGAGCAGTACTTC.